Listed here is a single T cell receptor beta chain. The CDR3 does not end in the conserved phenylalanine or tryptophan, so this is likely a read error. In the authors' methods: Amplification from reference gene primers served as the basis for estimated nucleated cell counts. Generated by immunoSEQ multiplex PCR, the TCRdb table keeps only in-frame clones and is missing some. That table gives V, J and clone size, and the DNA gave D and trimming. This repertoire shows roughly 110,000 clones, 70% to 90% found once; its top ten account for 6.8%. This sample is part of a study of blood T cell repertoires in COVID-19. Study-level information: The United States, Italy and Spain were the sources of the acute and convalescent COVID-19 samples. Sources were T cells, B-cell-depleted T cells, or PBMCs; the material itself was cDNA or gDNA.

With 5 bases removed from V and 0 bases from J, the gap between germline ends came to 10 bases. Per germline, CDR1 MDHEN and CDR2 SYDVKM. The CDR3 consists of 14 residues. This clonotype was obtained from a man in his fifties or sixties with active or convalescent COVID-19. Source material: peripheral blood. The V call is TRBV28, the J call TRBJ1-1; the D is unclear. The CDR3 loop reads CASSRPTLNTEAFL. As DNA, the CDR3 is TGTGCCAGCAGTCGACCGACATTGAACACTGAAGCTTTCCTT.